This record covers a single T cell receptor (beta chain). Terminally differentiated effector memory CD45RA+ cells were left out of the naive CD8 fraction, which was CD45RO-negative and positively selected for CCR7. The donor population consisted of healthy HIV-negative adults with no recent acute infections or vaccinations. This CDR3 comprises 17 residues. The germline V gene has CDR1 LGHNA and CDR2 YNFKEQ. The data were produced by immunoSEQ multiplex PCR, yet TCRdb's version contains in-frame clones alone and is incomplete. The table lists about 2.1 million clones, 90% to 95% of them singletons. The sample comes from a study of shared clonotypes between healthy human individuals. Overall study: Participating donors consisted of two women and a few men aged 18 to 49. For every donor, three CD4 naive, three CD4 memory, two CD8 naive and one CD8 memory plates were used.

The source material was naive CD8+ T cells from PBMCs. The receptor was derived from a young man in good health. Some clones in this sample may be carry-over from other donors' samples. The chain couples TRBV4-2 to TRBJ2-5; 10 bases map to TRBD1. The DNA end is a closer match to TRBJ2-7, so the J assignment may be wrong. The CDR3 nucleotides are TGTGCCAGCAGCCACTTTTCCGGGGGACAGGGGTACAACGAGCAGTACTTC. This codes for CASSHFSGGQGYNEQYF.